The 13 T cell receptor beta chains presented below share a single source sample, sequenced in a study of T cell changes during pregnancy in multiple sclerosis. Profiled with immunoSEQ multiplex PCR; TCRdb holds only in-frame clones, not every one. The sample holds over 40,000 clones, approximately 90% seen once. The specimen comprised CD8+ T cells from peripheral blood mononuclear cells, sampled after pregnancy. These receptors were collected from a female donor in good health, enrolled as a control in a pregnancy study.

This chain connects TRBV4-3 to TRBJ2-7, with D possibly TRBD2 on 5 matching bases. The germline V gene encodes CDR1 LGHNA and CDR2 YSLEER. Trimming removed 10 bases at V and 4 bases at J, with 8 bases between. The length of the CDR3 is 10 residues. CDR3 DNA sequence: TGCGCCATCTGGGAGTACGAGCAGTACTTC. It yields the protein CAIWEYEQYF.

The rearrangement uses TRBV4-3 and TRBJ1-2; D is perhaps TRBD1 (6 bases). Trimming took off 0 bases at V and 4 bases at J, with 12 bases between the two ends. The CDR3 consists of 15 residues. The germline V gene encodes CDR1 LGHNA and CDR2 YSLEER. The DNA for the CDR3 is TGCGCCAGCAGCCAAGACTTTGGACAGACCTATGGCTACACCTTC. This translates into CASSQDFGQTYGYTF.

The chain couples TRBV6-8 to TRBJ2-2; weak D call: TRBD1 (6 bases). The germline V gene encodes CDR1 MNHGY and CDR2 SAAAGT. The CDR3 spans 16 residues. Trimming left V 5 bases short and J 4 bases short, with 17 bases between. CDR3: CASSLRQARGTGELFF. In nucleotides, the CDR3 is TGTGCCAGCAGTCTCAGACAGGCGCGAGGCACCGGGGAGCTGTTTTTT.

With regard to this clone: The sample holds other DNA sequences that translate to the same CDR3. CDR3 residues: CATRTGGDPYGYTF. The CDR3 nucleotides are TGTGCCACAAGAACAGGGGGCGACCCCTATGGCTACACCTTC. This sequence joins TRBV15 and TRBJ1-2; 9 bases are shared with TRBD1. The length of the CDR3 is 14 residues. Germline CDR1 reads LNHNV; CDR2 reads YYDKDF (reference sequence). The J segment lost 4 bases and the V segment lost 9 bases, leaving 9 bases of the junction unmatched.

The V gene is TRBV27, the J gene TRBJ2-7; 10 bases line up with TRBD2. This CDR3 comprises 14 residues. Per germline, CDR1 MNHEY and CDR2 SMNVEV (reference sequence). V shed 3 bases, J shed 4 bases, and the junction held 3 bases outside the gene matches. The CDR3 region is CASSLTSGSYEQYF. CDR3 in DNA: TGTGCCAGCAGTTTGACTAGCGGGTCTTACGAGCAGTACTTC.

This rearrangement joins TRBV5-8 to TRBJ2-3, with D perhaps matching TRBD2 (6 bases). CDR1 is SGHTS and CDR2 is YDEGEE in the germline V gene. Trimming left V 0 bases short and J 1 base short, with 6 bases between. This CDR3 has 14 residues. CDR3 nucleotide sequence: TGTGCCAGCAGCTTGGCTAGCGGCACAGATACGCAGTATTTT. Translating it yields CASSLASGTDTQYF.

V usage is TRBV5-4 and J usage is TRBJ1-1; D perhaps matches TRBD1 (6 bases). CDR1 SGHNT and CDR2 YYREEE come from the germline V gene (reference sequence). V was trimmed by 2 bases and J by 5 bases, leaving 19 bases between them. The length of the CDR3 is 16 residues. The DNA for the CDR3 is TGTGCCAGCAGCTTCTATGGACAGATCATGGGGACTGAAGCTTTCTTT. Its protein is CASSFYGQIMGTEAFF.

The genes are TRBV15 and TRBJ2-7; the match to TRBD1 covers 10 bases. With V trimmed by 3 bases and J by 2 bases, 4 bases remained unmatched. Germline V CDR1 and CDR2: LNHNV, YYDKDF (reference sequence). The CDR3 is made up of 15 amino acids. The CDR3 loop reads CATSSRDRGPYEQYF. The CDR3 bases are TGTGCCACCAGCAGCCGGGACAGGGGACCCTACGAGCAGTACTTC.

Here the CDR3 DNA reads TGTGCCAGCAGCGCCGACAGCTCCTACAATGAGCAGTTCTTC. Encoded protein: CASSADSSYNEQFF. V gene TRBV9 combines with J gene TRBJ2-1; D might be TRBD1 (5 bases). The V gene lost 3 bases and the J gene lost 0 bases, with 7 bases spanning the gap. CDR1 is SGDLS and CDR2 is YYNGEE in the germline V gene. This CDR3 is built from 14 residues. The entire variable domain, with the rest obtained from reference TRBV9 and TRBJ2-1, is as follows: DSGVTQTPKHLITATGQRVTLRCSPRSGDLSVYWYQQSLDQGLQFLIQYYNGEERAKGNILERFSAQQFPDLHSELNLSSLELGDSALYFCASSADSSYNEQFFGPGTRLTVL.

This clone was detected only a few times. V usage is TRBV29-1 and J usage is TRBJ2-7, with D maybe TRBD1 (6 bases). Germline CDR1 is SQVTM and CDR2 is ANQGSEA. Trimming removed 0 bases at V and 4 bases at J, with 10 bases between. The CDR3 sequence is 13 residues long. Written as DNA, the CDR3 is TGCAGCGTTGAAGAGGGGGCAGGGTACGAGCAGTACTTC. It is translated as CSVEEGAGYEQYF.

The gene calls are TRBV5-4 and TRBJ2-1; D might be TRBD2 (6 bases). V dropped 3 bases and J dropped 9 bases, with 19 bases sitting between them. The germline CDR1 and CDR2 sequences are SGHNT and YYREEE (reference sequence). CDR3 length: 15 residues. For the CDR3, the DNA is TGTGCCAGCAGCTCCGTGACTAGTCGCGGCGTTGAGCAGTTCTTC. This translates into CASSSVTSRGVEQFF.

There are a few counts of this clone. This chain connects TRBV30 to TRBJ1-2; 7 positions agree with TRBD1. The trim removed 7 bases at V and 8 bases at J, leaving 4 bases unmatched. Germline CDR1 is GTSNPN and CDR2 is SVGIG (reference sequence). This CDR3 region has 10 residues. The CDR3 spells CAYRGGGYTF. As DNA, the CDR3 is TGTGCCTACAGGGGTGGAGGCTACACCTTC.

The J gene is TRBJ2-1, the V gene TRBV7-8; D remains unclear. The CDR3 has 11 amino acids. Trimming stripped 3 bases from V and 8 bases from J, with 5 bases between. CDR1 is SGHVS and CDR2 is FQNEAQ in the germline V gene. DNA of the CDR3: TGTGCCAGCAGCTTTCAGGATGAGCAGTTCTTC. As protein: CASSFQDEQFF.